Below, 21 T cell receptor beta chains from the same sample are listed, as sequenced in a study of control samples from healthy donors and cancer patients. This table comes from immunoSEQ multiplex PCR, and its TCRdb copy is limited to in-frame clones, with some not included. The sample shows 40,000 to 55,000 clones, under 95% of them seen only once. Sequencing used PBMCs. Every receptor here comes from a woman aged 40-49 years with head and neck cancer.

The gene calls are TRBV27 and TRBJ1-5, with a weak D call TRBD1 (6 bases). This CDR3 has 15 residues. Germline lookup yields CDR1 MNHEY and CDR2 SMNVEV (reference sequence). V lost 5 bases, J lost 4 bases, and 15 bases lay in between. DNA of the CDR3: TGTGCCAGCAGTGACAGGTTCTCCGCGAATCAGCCCCAGCATTTT. Protein product: CASSDRFSANQPQHF.

This chain joins TRBV5-1 and TRBJ1-4; the D gene is possibly TRBD1 (5 bases). The ends were cut back, 0 bases at V and 7 bases at J, with 13 bases in the middle. The length of the CDR3 is 15 residues. Germline CDR1 is SGHRS and CDR2 is YFSETQ. CDR3 loop: CASSLAGGGGEKLFF. The CDR3 DNA is TGCGCCAGCAGCTTGGCCGGCGGGGGTGGTGAAAAACTGTTTTTT.

The chain is built from TRBV24-1 and TRBJ1-1, with TRBD1 matching 10 bases. The germline V gene has CDR1 KGHDR and CDR2 SFDVKD. V shed 5 bases, J shed 2 bases, and the junction held 4 bases outside the gene matches. The CDR3 spans 15 residues. CDR3 residues: CATSAATGGNTEAFF. Here the CDR3 DNA reads TGTGCCACCAGTGCCGCGACAGGGGGCAACACTGAAGCTTTCTTT.

The rearrangement links TRBV24-1 to TRBJ2-1, with 7 bases that match TRBD1. Germline CDR1 reads KGHDR; CDR2 reads SFDVKD. Germline trimming cut 3 bases from V and 1 base from J; bases unmatched to any gene: 2. The CDR3 spans 15 residues. The CDR3 DNA sequence: TGTGCCACCAGTGATAAGGGGGCTTCCTACAATGAGCAGTTCTTC. Encoded protein: CATSDKGASYNEQFF.

J is TRBJ2-3 and V is TRBV6-4, with 11 bases identical to TRBD1. With 4 bases clipped from V and 4 bases from J, the junction kept 1 base outside the gene matches. In germline, CDR1 is MRHNA, CDR2 SNTAGT. CDR3 length equals 14 residues. CDR3 in amino acids: CASSGTGGADTQYF. The CDR3 DNA reads TGTGCCAGCAGTGGGACAGGGGGCGCAGATACGCAGTATTTT.

The rearrangement uses TRBV19 and TRBJ1-2, with 7 bases that match TRBD1. Germline assignment: CDR1 LNHDA and CDR2 SQIVND (reference sequence). The CDR3 loop spans 15 amino acids. V shed 7 bases, J shed 4 bases, and the junction held 12 bases outside the gene matches. Written as DNA, the CDR3 is TGTGCCAGTATCGGGACGGACTCAGGGGGCTATGGCTACACCTTC. Amino acid sequence: CASIGTDSGGYGYTF. The entire variable domain, with the rest obtained from reference TRBV19 and TRBJ1-2, is as follows: DGGITQSPKYLFRKEGQNVTLSCEQNLNHDAMYWYRQDPGQGLRLIYYSQIVNDFQKGDIAEGYSVSREKKESFPLTVTSAQKNPTAFYLCASIGTDSGGYGYTFGSGTRLTVV.

This chain joins TRBV18 and TRBJ1-2, with a possible D match to TRBD1 (5 bases). In germline, CDR1 is KGHSH, CDR2 LQKENI. Deletions cut 6 bases from V and 6 bases from J, with 17 bases between. This CDR3 has 14 amino acids. CDR3 loop: CASSPAGRADGYTF. The CDR3 region has the DNA TGTGCCAGCTCCCCGGCAGGGAGAGCCGATGGCTACACCTTC.

The V call is TRBV19, the J call TRBJ2-2; D call uncertain. Looked up from germline, CDR1 is LNHDA and CDR2 is SQIVND (reference sequence). This CDR3 is built from 14 residues. V was clipped by 6 bases and J by 3 bases, with 11 bases between them. The CDR3 region is CASRPGLYTGELFF. CDR3 nucleotides: TGTGCCAGTAGGCCCGGGTTGTACACCGGGGAGCTGTTTTTT.

The chain couples TRBV12-3 or TRBV12-4 to TRBJ2-7; either TRBD1 or TRBD2 may fit D (5 bases each). The V end lost 3 bases, the J end lost 3 bases, and 6 bases lay between the germline ends. The CDR3 has 12 amino acids. The CDR3 sequence: CASSLGDYEQYF. The CDR3 nucleotides are TGTGCCAGCAGTTTGGGGGACTACGAGCAGTACTTC.

This chain connects TRBV4-1 to TRBJ2-5; the D gene is possibly TRBD1 (5 bases). There are 14 residues in the CDR3. CDR1 MGHRA and CDR2 YSYEKL come from the germline V gene. The V end was cut by 1 base, the J end by 4 bases, with 10 bases between. The CDR3 sequence is CASSQGQLRETQYF. The CDR3 DNA is TGCGCCAGCAGCCAAGGACAGCTGCGAGAGACCCAGTACTTC.

The genes are TRBV6-2 or TRBV6-3 and TRBJ1-2; D is possibly TRBD1 (6 bases). The germline V gene has CDR1 MNHEY and CDR2 SVGEGT. The CDR3 is 14 residues long. The V end was cut by 2 bases, the J end by 2 bases, with 9 bases between. CDR3 sequence (DNA): TGTGCCAGCAGTTACGCAGGGGTAAACTATGGCTACACCTTC. It specifies CASSYAGVNYGYTF.

The chain combines TRBV28 with TRBJ1-5; 9 nucleotides line up with TRBD1. The CDR3 length is 15 residues. Trimming at V came to 6 bases and at J to 4 bases, leaving 7 bases not matched to a gene. The germline gives CDR1 MDHEN, CDR2 SYDVKM. CDR3 loop: CASSWDRVINQPQHF. In DNA form, the CDR3 reads TGTGCCAGCAGCTGGGACAGGGTTATTAATCAGCCCCAGCATTTT.

The chain links TRBV27 to TRBJ2-1; tentative D call: TRBD2 (7 bases). Trimming took 7 bases from V and 1 from J, leaving 11 bases between them. The CDR3 loop spans 14 amino acids. Germline-derived CDR1 and CDR2 are MNHEY and SMNVEV (reference sequence). The CDR3 sequence: CASKGEGSYNEQFF. The CDR3 bases are TGTGCCAGCAAGGGGGAGGGGTCCTACAATGAGCAGTTCTTC.

A single count supports this clone. The chain has TRBV11-2 and TRBJ1-1, with TRBD1 as a possible D gene (5 bases). The ends were cut back, 3 bases at V and 8 bases at J, with 13 bases in the middle. The V gene's germline CDR1 is SGHAT and CDR2 FQNNGV. The CDR3 has 13 amino acids. The CDR3 nucleotides are TGTGCCAGCAGCTTGGGGCTCGCGCAGGAAGCTTTCTTT. Protein product: CASSLGLAQEAFF.

The V and J genes are TRBV28 and TRBJ2-5; 9 nucleotides align to TRBD2. This CDR3 is 16 amino acids long. V dropped 6 bases and J dropped 4; count of bases not matched to a gene: 12. Germline V lookup: CDR1 MDHEN, CDR2 SYDVKM. The CDR3 DNA is TGTGCCAGCAGCGACACGGGACTAGCTAACGCAGAGACCCAGTACTTC. It yields the protein CASSDTGLANAETQYF.

This chain uses TRBV2 with TRBJ1-2; TRBD1 matches at 7 bases. Germline V gene lookup returns CDR1 SNHLY and CDR2 FYNNEI. V shed 4 bases, J shed 3 bases, and the junction held 2 bases outside the gene matches. The CDR3 length is 13 residues. The CDR3 reads CASSGDRDYGYTF. The CDR3 nucleotides read TGTGCCAGCAGTGGGGACAGAGACTATGGCTACACCTTC.

V usage is TRBV5-1 and J usage is TRBJ1-2; maybe TRBD1 (6 bases). The CDR3 is made up of 14 amino acids. The V and J ends lost 5 bases and 4 bases respectively, with 15 bases between them. Germline V lookup: CDR1 SGHRS, CDR2 YFSETQ. The CDR3 coding sequence is TGCGCCAGCAGTCAGGGCGGGGACACCTATGGCTACACCTTC. Its protein product is CASSQGGDTYGYTF.

There are a few counts of this clone. The gene calls are TRBV4-1 and TRBJ1-4; no definite D call. Trimming took 1 base from V and 3 from J, leaving 15 bases between them. The CDR3 has 17 amino acids. Germline V gives CDR1 MGHRA, CDR2 YSYEKL. CDR3 DNA sequence: TGCGCCAGCAGCCAAGCGTCCAGAACCCGGGCTAATGAAAAACTGTTTTTT. It is translated as CASSQASRTRANEKLFF.

The V and J genes are TRBV10-3 and TRBJ1-1; perhaps TRBD1 as D (5 bases). The ends were cut back, 0 bases at V and 6 bases at J, with 20 bases in the middle. CDR1 is ENHRY and CDR2 is SYGVKD in the germline V gene. The CDR3 totals 17 residues. Here the CDR3 reads CAISESQFRRQGAEAFF. CDR3 DNA: TGTGCCATCAGTGAGTCGCAATTTAGACGTCAGGGTGCTGAAGCTTTCTTT.

This chain joins TRBV7-9 and TRBJ1-2; 8 positions agree with TRBD1. CDR1 and CDR2 (germline): SEHNR, FQNEAQ (reference sequence). Germline trimming cut 4 bases from V and 2 bases from J; bases unmatched to any gene: 6. This CDR3 region has 15 residues. The chain's CDR3 is CASSSWTGTNYGYTF. The CDR3 DNA sequence: TGTGCCAGCAGCTCATGGACAGGGACAAACTATGGCTACACCTTC.

The chain combines TRBV4-1 with TRBJ2-7; D unresolved. Germline CDR1 and CDR2: MGHRA and YSYEKL. Deletions cut 0 bases from V and 5 bases from J, with 20 bases between. This CDR3 region has 17 residues. CDR3 nucleotides: TGCGCCAGCAGCCAAGACCCCGGGCTGAAGGCGTCCCACGAGCAGTACTTC. Translating it yields CASSQDPGLKASHEQYF.